A single sample gave rise to the 8 T cell receptor beta chains below, sequenced in a study of Ad26.COV2.S vaccination and SARS-CoV-2 variants (dated by TCRdb to the early 2020s). The library was prepared using the immunoSEQ multiplex PCR assay. Imported from immuneACCESS, the table was reduced by TCRdb to in-frame sequences with V and J called. These copies leave out some clones; in studies compared against another copy, an unresolved V gene accounts for under half, and the cause of the remainder is not known. Present in this sample are some 390,000 clones, 89% of which were seen just once. The ten biggest clones cover around 1.8% of the sample. This sample's treatment or condition label indicates: over 15 received Ad26.COV2.S at low or high dose, single or two shots; 5 received placebo; per-sample allocation not given. For vaccine and placebo recipients, repertoires were sequenced using samples collected on day 63 after the first injection.

The starting material was peripheral blood, obtained in a trial of Ad26.COV2.S vaccine versus placebo. Source of these receptors: a person aged 18-60 years who received the Ad26.COV2.S COVID-19 vaccine or a placebo.

The chain carries TRBV4-1 and TRBJ1-2; no clear D. The CDR3 loop spans 14 amino acids. Between the trimmed V and J ends, which lost 4 bases and 7 bases, there was a span of 16 bases. Germline V lookup: CDR1 MGHRA, CDR2 YSYEKL. CDR3 sequence reads: CASSPPVGAGGYTF. CDR3 DNA: TGCGCCAGCAGCCCTCCCGTGGGCGCCGGTGGCTACACCTTC.

This chain links TRBV3-1 (or the pseudogene TRBV3-2) with TRBJ1-6; D is unclear. CDR3 size: 13 residues. V lost 0 bases and J lost 10, with 7 bases in between. CDR1 and CDR2 from the germline V gene are LGHDT and YNNKEL (reference sequence). CDR3 nucleotide sequence: TGTGCCAGCAGCCAAGAGGAGTACTCACCCCTCCACTTT. Amino acid sequence: CASSQEEYSPLHF.

This clone was found once. The chain carries TRBV9 and TRBJ2-7, with 11 bases aligning to TRBD1. The ends lost 0 bases at V and 3 bases at J; junction bases unmatched: 8. Germline V gene lookup returns CDR1 SGDLS and CDR2 YYNGEE. This CDR3 has 17 residues. CDR3 protein: CASSVAAQGQGDYEQYF. The CDR3 DNA reads TGTGCCAGCAGCGTAGCGGCTCAGGGACAGGGGGACTACGAGCAGTACTTC.

The chain combines TRBV27 with TRBJ2-1; the match to TRBD2 covers 7 bases. The CDR3 sequence is 17 residues long. J gave up 6 bases and V 2 bases, and 13 bases lay outside the gene matches. Per germline, CDR1 MNHEY and CDR2 SMNVEV (reference sequence). CDR3 sequence (DNA): TGTGCCAGCAGTTTACCCTTCGCGGGAGTACCCCCCAATGAGCAGTTCTTC. This sequence encodes CASSLPFAGVPPNEQFF.

The chain recombines TRBV19 with TRBJ1-1; 10 bases are shared with TRBD1. The length of the CDR3 is 14 residues. The V gene's germline CDR1 is LNHDA and CDR2 SQIVND (reference sequence). J was trimmed by 6 bases and V by 6 bases; bases with no gene match: 7. CDR3 DNA: TGTGCCAGTAGCAACTTCGGACAGGGGGCTGAAGCTTTCTTT. This translates into CASSNFGQGAEAFF.

The chain couples TRBV7-9 to TRBJ2-3; no reliable D call. Trimming stripped 3 bases from V and 6 bases from J, with 7 bases between. Germline CDR1 SEHNR, CDR2 FQNEAQ (reference sequence). The CDR3 is made up of 12 amino acids. CDR3 sequence reads: CASSLTADTQYF. The CDR3 nucleotides are TGTGCCAGCAGCTTGACCGCCGATACGCAGTATTTT.

This rearrangement joins TRBV14 to TRBJ2-1; D is uncertain. V lost 4 bases and J 2 bases, leaving 9 bases between the germline ends. The CDR3 has 14 residues. The germline V gene has CDR1 SGHDN and CDR2 FVKESK. CDR3 sequence reads: CASSPTGTYNEQFF. The CDR3 DNA reads TGTGCCAGCAGCCCGACGGGTACCTACAATGAGCAGTTCTTC.

The CDR3 protein is CASGLQGGTEAFF. DNA of the CDR3: TGTGCTAGTGGTTTGCAGGGCGGCACTGAAGCTTTCTTT. The chain joins TRBV12-5 to TRBJ1-1; perhaps TRBD1 as D (5 bases). The ends were cut back, 2 bases at V and 4 bases at J, with 8 bases in the middle. The CDR3 covers 13 residues. Germline CDR1 and CDR2: LGHNT and FRNRAP.